Following are 6 T cell receptor beta chains from one sample sequenced in a study of response to subunit inactivated influenza vaccine. Each CDR3 protein is one row after TCRdb ran MiXCR on the RT-PCR reads. The sample lists 250,000 to 350,000 distinct CDR3 sequences; approximately 21% were seen once. The starting material was PBMCs from blood, obtained approximately 20 months after vaccination. The receptors here all came from a man between 45 and 75 years old who received an inactivated influenza vaccine.

This clonotype was recorded once. V is TRBV7-2 and J is TRBJ2-5, with no clear D. The germline gives CDR1 SGHTA, CDR2 FQGNSA. This CDR3 contains 13 residues. Trimming cost V 3 bases and J 4 bases, with 9 bases left between them. The chain's CDR3 is CASSFNGVETQYF. CDR3 sequence (DNA): TGTGCCAGCAGCTTCAACGGTGTAGAGACCCAGTACTTC. The complete variable domain, with remaining parts taken from reference TRBV7-2 and TRBJ2-5, reads GAGVSQSPSNKVTEKGKDVELRCDPISGHTALYWYRQSLGQGLEFLIYFQGNSAPDKSGLPSDRFSAERTGGSVSTLTIQRTQQEDSAVYLCASSFNGVETQYFGPGTRLLVL.

This clonotype was observed at least ten times. The V call is TRBV9, the J call TRBJ1-6, with D possibly matching TRBD1 (6 bases). The CDR3 sequence is 15 residues long. The V end lost 3 bases, the J end lost 9 bases, and 16 bases lay between the germline ends. The germline CDR1 and CDR2 sequences are SGDLS and YYNGEE. CDR3 loop: CASSAAGEVSSPLHF. CDR3 DNA: TGTGCCAGCAGCGCCGCAGGGGAAGTGAGTTCACCCCTCCACTTT.

The V and J genes are TRBV6-2 or TRBV6-3 and TRBJ2-1, with 7 bases aligning to TRBD2. The germline V gene has CDR1 MNHEY and CDR2 SVGEGT. The CDR3 loop spans 11 amino acids. V was clipped by 8 bases and J by 15 bases; unmatched bases: 10. The CDR3 bases are TGTGCCAGCTCAAACCGACTAGCTTTGTTCTTC. Translated: CASSNRLALFF.

V is TRBV9 and J is TRBJ2-3; 9 bases fit TRBD1. V was pared by 3 bases and J by 2 bases, with 7 bases of the junction left unmatched. The CDR3 extends over 16 amino acids. Germline V gene lookup returns CDR1 SGDLS and CDR2 YYNGEE. The CDR3 loop reads CASSERTGANTDTQYF. CDR3 coding DNA: TGTGCCAGCAGCGAAAGGACAGGGGCGAACACAGATACGCAGTATTTT.

The chain is built from TRBV12-3 or TRBV12-4 and TRBJ1-4; 7 nucleotides line up with TRBD1. This CDR3 is 15 amino acids long. J gave up 7 bases and V 6 bases, and 11 bases lay outside the gene matches. The CDR3: CASRGGGALSEKLFF. CDR3 nucleotide sequence: TGTGCCAGCAGGGGAGGGGGCGCTTTGAGTGAAAAACTGTTTTTT.

The chain recombines TRBV5-1 with TRBJ1-6; D not resolved. Germline V gene sequence: CDR1 SGHRS, CDR2 YFSETQ. The CDR3 runs to 15 residues. Trimming pared 0 bases from V and 6 bases from J, leaving 10 bases between. CDR3 sequence: CASSLEALPNSPLHF. In nucleotides, the CDR3 is TGCGCCAGCAGCTTGGAGGCTCTTCCTAATTCACCCCTCCACTTT.